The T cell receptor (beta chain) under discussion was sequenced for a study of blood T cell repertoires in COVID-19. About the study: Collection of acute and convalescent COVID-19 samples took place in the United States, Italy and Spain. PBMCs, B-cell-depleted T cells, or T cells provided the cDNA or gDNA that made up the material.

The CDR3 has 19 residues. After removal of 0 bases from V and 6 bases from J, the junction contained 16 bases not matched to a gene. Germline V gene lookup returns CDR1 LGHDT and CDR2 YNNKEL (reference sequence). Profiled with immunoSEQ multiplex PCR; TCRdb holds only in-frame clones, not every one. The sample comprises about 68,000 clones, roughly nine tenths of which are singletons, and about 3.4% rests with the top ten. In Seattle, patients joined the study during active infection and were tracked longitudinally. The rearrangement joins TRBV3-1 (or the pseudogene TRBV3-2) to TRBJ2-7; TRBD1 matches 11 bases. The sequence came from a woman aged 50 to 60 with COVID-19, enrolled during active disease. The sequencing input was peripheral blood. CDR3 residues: CASSQDTALGRDRGFEQYF. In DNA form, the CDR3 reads TGTGCCAGCAGCCAAGATACGGCCCTTGGGAGGGACAGGGGGTTCGAGCAGTACTTC.